The 29 T cell receptor beta chains presented below share a single source sample, sequenced in a study of response to subunit inactivated influenza vaccine. From the RT-PCR reads, TCRdb called clonotypes with MiXCR, one entry per CDR3 protein. Of hundreds of thousands of distinct CDR3 sequences detected, about 25% appear once; the ten largest clones hold 1.5% to 2%. The sample here was CD4+ T cells sorted from PBMCs, taken around 5 days after vaccination. Receptor source: a man aged 50 to 59 who received an inactivated influenza vaccine.

The V gene is TRBV10-3, the J gene TRBJ2-3, with D possibly being TRBD2 (7 bases). The V gene's germline CDR1 is ENHRY and CDR2 SYGVKD. The V and J ends lost 8 bases and 1 base respectively, with 16 bases between them. CDR3 length equals 15 residues. The CDR3, as DNA: TGTGCCATCCAGCCGGCGGGGGCTGGCACAGATACGCAGTATTTT. It translates to CAIQPAGAGTDTQYF.

The rearrangement links TRBV4-3 to TRBJ1-1; TRBD1 agrees at 7 bases. V gave up 3 bases and J gave up 7 bases; unmatched junction bases: 2. The germline V gene encodes CDR1 LGHNA and CDR2 YSLEER. This CDR3 is 12 amino acids long. The DNA for the CDR3 is TGCGCCAGCAGCCAGGGACAGAATGAAGCTTTCTTT. It codes for CASSQGQNEAFF.

The chain uses TRBV4-1 and TRBJ2-1; TRBD1 matches 7 bases. Germline values: CDR1 MGHRA, CDR2 YSYEKL. This CDR3 is built from 15 residues. V was pared by 2 bases and J by 5 bases, with 6 bases of the junction left unmatched. The CDR3 DNA reads as TGCGCCAGCAGCCAATTGGACAGGTGGGACAATGAGCAGTTCTTC. It translates to CASSQLDRWDNEQFF.

A remark on this clonotype: Relative to the germline gene, one junction end is altered; a read error may explain this. This sequence joins TRBV20-1 and TRBJ2-6; TRBD1 matches 11 bases. The CDR3 sequence is 16 residues long. Germline CDR1 DFQATT, CDR2 SNEGSKA (reference sequence). The CDR3 here is CCAHGQGATGANVLTF. The CDR3 DNA sequence: TGCTGTGCTCACGGACAGGGGGCGACTGGGGCCAACGTCCTGACTTTC.

This clonotype was counted a few times. The rearrangement links TRBV16 to TRBJ1-2, with 7 bases identical to TRBD1. This CDR3 has 15 amino acids. Germline CDR1 and CDR2: KGHSY and FQNENV. J gave up 3 bases and V 3 bases, and 7 bases lay outside the gene matches. The CDR3 loop reads CASSQLRQGDYGYTF. The CDR3 DNA sequence: TGTGCCAGCAGCCAGCTCCGTCAGGGGGACTATGGCTACACCTTC.

The rearrangement joins TRBV11-2 to TRBJ2-7; tentative D call: TRBD1 (5 bases). This CDR3 is built from 14 residues. V was shortened by 5 bases and J by 5 bases, with 16 bases between the two germline ends. Per the germline V gene, CDR1 is SGHAT and CDR2 is FQNNGV. The CDR3 bases are TGTGCCAGCAGCCTAGGTGCAGGGCGGAACGAGCAGTACTTC. This encodes CASSLGAGRNEQYF.

V and J are TRBV10-3 and TRBJ1-3; D is uncertain. CDR1 is ENHRY and CDR2 is SYGVKD in the germline V gene. Trimming pared 4 bases from V and 0 bases from J, leaving 10 bases between. The CDR3 is 15 amino acids. The CDR3 coding sequence is TGTGCCATCAGTGGGATGACGGACTCTGGAAACACCATATATTTT. Translation gives CAISGMTDSGNTIYF.

Only a few counts were recorded for this clonotype. J is TRBJ2-1 and V is TRBV2; D is unresolved. The CDR3 contains 14 residues. Looked up from germline, CDR1 is SNHLY and CDR2 is FYNNEI. The V end lost 6 bases, the J end lost 9 bases, and 18 bases lay between the germline ends. The CDR3 sequence: CASRSEGRWSEQFF. CDR3 in DNA: TGTGCCAGCAGGTCCGAAGGTCGATGGAGTGAGCAGTTCTTC.

The gene calls are TRBV5-1 and TRBJ2-1, with D perhaps matching TRBD2 (6 bases). V dropped 4 bases and J dropped 12 bases, with 17 bases sitting between them. The CDR3 is made up of 13 amino acids. Germline V gene sequence: CDR1 SGHRS, CDR2 YFSETQ. The CDR3 DNA sequence: TGCGCCAGCAGCCCTCGGGAGTTGTTCTGGCAGTTCTTC. This encodes CASSPRELFWQFF.

The V and J genes are TRBV7-9 and TRBJ2-7; 10 positions match TRBD1. Losses at the gene ends were 2 bases for V and 3 bases for J; bases not matched to a gene: 7. Per the germline V gene, CDR1 is SEHNR and CDR2 is FQNEAQ (reference sequence). CDR3 length: 16 residues. CDR3 sequence reads: CASSLRPGTGDYEQYF. In nucleotides, the CDR3 is TGTGCCAGCAGCTTACGGCCCGGGACAGGGGACTACGAGCAGTACTTC.

The chain links TRBV5-4 to TRBJ2-1; no clear D gene. This CDR3 is built from 15 residues. Looked up from germline, CDR1 is SGHNT and CDR2 is YYREEE (reference sequence). Trimming stripped 4 bases from V and 2 bases from J, with 13 bases between. The CDR3 sequence is CASSQDGNAYNEQFF. The DNA of the CDR3 is TGTGCCAGCAGCCAGGACGGAAACGCCTACAATGAGCAGTTCTTC. Complete variable domain (other parts from reference TRBV5-4 and TRBJ2-1): ETGVTQSPTHLIKTRGQQVTLRCSSQSGHNTVSWYQQALGQGPQFIFQYYREEENGRGNFPPRFSGLQFPNYSSELNVNALELDDSALYLCASSQDGNAYNEQFFGPGTRLTVL.

There are a few counts of this clonotype. This sequence joins TRBV11-2 and TRBJ2-7; D not certain. V lost 5 bases, J lost 7 bases, and 9 bases lay in between. This CDR3 has 11 residues. Germline CDR1 reads SGHAT; CDR2 reads FQNNGV. CDR3 sequence reads: CASSRYEEQYF. The DNA for the CDR3 is TGTGCCAGCAGCAGGTATGAGGAGCAGTACTTC.

The chain couples TRBV7-8 to TRBJ1-5, with D possibly TRBD1 on 5 matching bases. Between the trimmed V and J ends, which lost 0 bases and 5 bases, there was a span of 11 bases. CDR3 length equals 15 residues. Germline CDR1 is SGHVS and CDR2 is FQNEAQ. CDR3 loop: CASSLALRGDQPQHF. The DNA of the CDR3 is TGTGCCAGCAGCTTAGCGCTCCGGGGCGATCAGCCCCAGCATTTT.

V usage is TRBV27 and J usage is TRBJ1-1, with D unresolved. The V end lost 2 bases, the J end lost 5 bases, and 12 bases lay between the germline ends. This CDR3 comprises 14 residues. Per the germline V gene, CDR1 is MNHEY and CDR2 is SMNVEV (reference sequence). CDR3 protein: CASSLRGSGTEAFF. The CDR3 DNA is TGTGCCAGCAGTTTACGCGGGTCGGGGACTGAAGCTTTCTTT.

This chain connects TRBV12-3 or TRBV12-4 to TRBJ2-7; D is uncertain. Trimming pared 4 bases from V and 0 bases from J, leaving 10 bases between. The CDR3 loop spans 14 amino acids. In nucleotides, the CDR3 is TGTGCCAGCAGTTCTGCGCACAGCTCCTACGAGCAGTACTTC. This sequence encodes CASSSAHSSYEQYF.

This rearrangement joins TRBV4-3 to TRBJ1-1; 7 bases map to TRBD1. CDR3 size: 14 residues. Germline V CDR1 and CDR2: LGHNA, YSLEER. With 4 bases clipped from V and 1 base from J, the junction kept 3 bases outside the gene matches. CDR3 bases: TGCGCCAGCAGCCGACAGGGACCGAACACTGAAGCTTTCTTT. Translating gives CASSRQGPNTEAFF.

A few counts support this clonotype. This chain uses TRBV5-1 with TRBJ1-4; unclear D gene. CDR3 length equals 14 residues. The germline gives CDR1 SGHRS, CDR2 YFSETQ. V was pared by 0 bases and J by 8 bases, with 11 bases between. DNA of the CDR3: TGCGCCAGCAGCTTGGGGGCGAATAAGGAAAAACTGTTTTTT. Translated: CASSLGANKEKLFF.

This clonotype was counted between two and nine times. The chain combines TRBV7-2 with TRBJ1-6, with D tentatively TRBD1 (6 bases). The V end was cut by 1 base, the J end by 13 bases, with 20 bases between. This CDR3 has 16 amino acids. CDR1 and CDR2 (germline): SGHTA, FQGNSA. The CDR3 reads CASSLVSAGVSVPLHF. In DNA form, the CDR3 reads TGTGCCAGCAGCTTAGTCTCAGCAGGGGTTTCAGTCCCCCTCCACTTT. The full variable domain, its missing parts supplied by reference TRBV7-2 and TRBJ1-6, is GAGVSQSPSNKVTEKGKDVELRCDPISGHTALYWYRQSLGQGLEFLIYFQGNSAPDKSGLPSDRFSAERTGGSVSTLTIQRTQQEDSAVYLCASSLVSAGVSVPLHFGNGTRLTVT.

This clonotype was seen only once. One end of the junction fails to match germline, which may point to a read error. This chain uses TRBV18 with TRBJ1-1; the D gene is possibly TRBD1 (6 bases). The length of the CDR3 is 15 residues. CDR1 and CDR2 (germline): KGHSH, LQKENI. CDR3 in DNA: TGTGCCATCTCACCACTGAATTTGGCAGGGGCTGAAGCTTTCTTT. This translates into CAISPLNLAGAEAFF.

The V gene is TRBV20-1, the J gene TRBJ2-5; 10 bases match TRBD2. The CDR3 totals 13 residues. With V trimmed by 5 bases and J by 6 bases, 6 bases remained unmatched. CDR1 DFQATT and CDR2 SNEGSKA come from the germline V gene (reference sequence). The CDR3 spells CSAYSGGAKTQYF. The CDR3 nucleotides read TGCAGTGCTTACAGCGGGGGGGCAAAGACCCAGTACTTC.

The V gene is TRBV29-1, the J gene TRBJ1-2; D is ambiguous. The CDR3 runs 11 residues. Germline CDR1 and CDR2: SQVTM and ANQGSEA. V lost 6 bases to trimming and J lost 2 bases, with 7 bases between them. CDR3 amino acids: CSVVQNYGYTF. CDR3 bases: TGCAGCGTGGTCCAGAACTATGGCTACACCTTC.

The chain joins TRBV29-1 to TRBJ2-7, with D perhaps TRBD1 or TRBD2 (5 bases each). Germline loops: CDR1 SQVTM, CDR2 ANQGSEA. The length of the CDR3 is 12 residues. V was pared by 4 bases and J by 9 bases, with 16 bases between. The CDR3, as DNA: TGCAGCGTTGGGTACAGGAGGTTTGGGCAGTACTTC. Its protein is CSVGYRRFGQYF.

This clonotype was found a few times. The rearrangement links TRBV11-2 to TRBJ2-7; D gene unclear. Germline CDR1 reads SGHAT; CDR2 reads FQNNGV. Trimming took 7 bases from V and 4 from J, leaving 14 bases between them. The CDR3 loop spans 13 amino acids. CDR3 protein: CASTIPGIYEQYF. Written as DNA, the CDR3 is TGTGCCAGCACCATCCCAGGCATATACGAGCAGTACTTC. The variable domain in full, with the rest retrieved from reference TRBV11-2 and TRBJ2-7, is EAGVAQSPRYKIIEKRQSVAFWCNPISGHATLYWYQQILGQGPKLLIQFQNNGVVDDSQLPKDRFSAERLKGVDSTLKIQPAKLEDSAVYLCASTIPGIYEQYFGPGTRLTVT.

This clonotype was found a few times. The genes are TRBV5-1 and TRBJ2-1; 7 bases map to TRBD1. CDR1 and CDR2 (germline): SGHRS, YFSETQ. V shed 4 bases, J shed 4 bases, and the junction held 8 bases outside the gene matches. The CDR3 loop spans 15 amino acids. CDR3 sequence: CASSRTGLRYNEQFF. Here the CDR3 DNA reads TGCGCCAGCAGCCGGACAGGTCTAAGATACAATGAGCAGTTCTTC.

The CDR3 DNA sequence: TGTGCCAGCCAGAGGAGGGGAGACTATGGCTACACCTTC. Translation gives CASQRRGDYGYTF. The rearrangement links TRBV6-6 to TRBJ1-2, with D tentatively TRBD1 (5 bases). Trimming stripped 8 bases from V and 3 bases from J, with 13 bases between. This CDR3 has 13 residues. Germline CDR1 MNHNY, CDR2 SVGAGI (reference sequence).

The chain recombines TRBV10-3 with TRBJ1-6, with D hard to call. The CDR3 contains 14 residues. Germline V gives CDR1 ENHRY, CDR2 SYGVKD. V lost 2 bases and J lost 5, with 7 bases in between. The CDR3 is CAISETTNNSPLHF. In DNA form, the CDR3 reads TGTGCCATCAGTGAGACCACCAATAATTCACCCCTCCACTTT.

The CDR3 region is CSVARGGETQYF. CDR3 nucleotide sequence: TGCAGCGTTGCCAGGGGGGGGGAGACCCAGTACTTC. The chain joins TRBV29-1 to TRBJ2-5; tentatively, D is TRBD1 or TRBD2 (7 bases each). CDR1 and CDR2 from the germline V gene are SQVTM and ANQGSEA. V lost 4 bases and J lost 5, with 11 bases in between. The CDR3 is made up of 12 amino acids.

This clonotype was observed a few times. This chain links TRBV5-8 with TRBJ2-2; TRBD1 agrees at 7 bases. Germline CDR1 is SGHTS and CDR2 is YDEGEE. This CDR3 contains 16 residues. J was trimmed by 8 bases and V by 4 bases; bases with no gene match: 14. CDR3 region: CASSRRQGLELGELFF. The CDR3 nucleotides read TGTGCCAGCAGCCGGAGACAGGGCCTAGAGCTAGGGGAGCTGTTTTTT. Drawing the rest from reference TRBV5-8 and TRBJ2-2, the complete variable domain is EAGVTQSPTHLIKTRGQQATLRCSPISGHTSVYWYQQALGLGLQFLLWYDEGEERNRGNFPPRFSGRQFPNYSSELNVNALELEDSALYLCASSRRQGLELGELFFGEGSRLTVL.

This clonotype was counted a few times. The chain joins TRBV2 to TRBJ2-1, with TRBD2 matching over 12 bases. This CDR3 region has 16 residues. The V segment lost 5 bases and the J segment 0 bases; nucleotides outside the gene matches: 2. Germline V gene data show CDR1 as SNHLY and CDR2 as FYNNEI. For the CDR3, the DNA is TGTGCCAGCAGTCGACTAGCGGGGGCCTCCTACAATGAGCAGTTCTTC. The encoded protein is CASSRLAGASYNEQFF. Complete variable domain (other parts from reference TRBV2 and TRBJ2-1): EPEVTQTPSHQVTQMGQEVILRCVPISNHLYFYWYRQILGQKVEFLVSFYNNEISEKSEIFDDQFSVERPDGSNFTLKIRSTKLEDSAMYFCASSRLAGASYNEQFFGPGTRLTVL.